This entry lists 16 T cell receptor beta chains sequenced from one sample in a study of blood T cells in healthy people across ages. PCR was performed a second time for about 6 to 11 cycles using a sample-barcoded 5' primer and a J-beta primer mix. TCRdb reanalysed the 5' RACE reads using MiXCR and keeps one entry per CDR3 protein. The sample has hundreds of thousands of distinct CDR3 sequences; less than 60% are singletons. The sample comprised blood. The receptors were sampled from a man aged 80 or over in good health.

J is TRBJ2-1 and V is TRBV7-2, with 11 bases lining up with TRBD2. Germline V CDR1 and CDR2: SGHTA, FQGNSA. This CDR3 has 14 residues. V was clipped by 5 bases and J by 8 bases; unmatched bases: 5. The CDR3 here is CASSQTSGSYEQFF. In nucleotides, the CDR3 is TGTGCCAGCAGCCAAACTAGCGGGAGTTATGAGCAGTTCTTC.

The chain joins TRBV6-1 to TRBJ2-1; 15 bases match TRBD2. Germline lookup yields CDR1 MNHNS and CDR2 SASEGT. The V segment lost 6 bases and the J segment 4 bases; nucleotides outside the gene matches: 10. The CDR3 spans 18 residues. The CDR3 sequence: CASRPGLAGGFLYNEQFF. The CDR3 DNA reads TGTGCCAGCAGGCCGGGACTAGCGGGAGGCTTTTTGTACAATGAGCAGTTCTTC.

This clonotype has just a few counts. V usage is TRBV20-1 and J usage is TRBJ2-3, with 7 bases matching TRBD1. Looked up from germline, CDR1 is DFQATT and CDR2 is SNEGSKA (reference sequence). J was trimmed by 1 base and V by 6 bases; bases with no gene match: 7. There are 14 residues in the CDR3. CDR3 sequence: CSAAPGTGTDTQYF. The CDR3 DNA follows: TGCAGTGCAGCACCCGGGACAGGCACAGATACGCAGTATTTT.

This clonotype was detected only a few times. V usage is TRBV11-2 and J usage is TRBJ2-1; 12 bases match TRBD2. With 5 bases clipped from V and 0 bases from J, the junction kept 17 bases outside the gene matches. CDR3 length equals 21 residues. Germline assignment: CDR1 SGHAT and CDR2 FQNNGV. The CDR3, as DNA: TGTGCCAGCAGCCCACGGTGGCTAGCGGGAGGGAGACGTGACTCCTACAATGAGCAGTTCTTC. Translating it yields CASSPRWLAGGRRDSYNEQFF.

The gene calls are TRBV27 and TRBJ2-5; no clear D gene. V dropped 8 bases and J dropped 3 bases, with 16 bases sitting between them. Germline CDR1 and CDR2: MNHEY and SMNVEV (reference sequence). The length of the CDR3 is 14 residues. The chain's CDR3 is CASRTSGLEETQYF. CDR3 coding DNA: TGTGCCAGCCGGACGAGTGGGTTAGAAGAGACCCAGTACTTC.

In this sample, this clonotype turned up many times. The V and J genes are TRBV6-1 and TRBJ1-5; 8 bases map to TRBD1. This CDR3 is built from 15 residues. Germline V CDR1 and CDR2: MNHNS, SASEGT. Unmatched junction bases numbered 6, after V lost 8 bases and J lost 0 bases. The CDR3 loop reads CASRDRIFSNQPQHF. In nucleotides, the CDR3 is TGTGCCAGCCGGGACAGGATCTTTAGCAATCAGCCCCAGCATTTT.

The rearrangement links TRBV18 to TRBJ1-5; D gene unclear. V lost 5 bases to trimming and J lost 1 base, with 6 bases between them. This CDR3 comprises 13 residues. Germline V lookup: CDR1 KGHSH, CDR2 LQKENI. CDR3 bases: TGTGCCAGCTCATGGGAAAGCAATCAGCCCCAGCATTTT. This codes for CASSWESNQPQHF.

CDR3 residues: CASSPTGLNSPLHF. Written as DNA, the CDR3 is TGTGCCAGCAGCCCGACAGGGCTCAATTCACCCCTCCACTTT. This sequence joins TRBV27 and TRBJ1-6, with 7 bases identical to TRBD1. CDR3 length: 14 amino acids. Germline V gene lookup returns CDR1 MNHEY and CDR2 SMNVEV (reference sequence). V shed 6 bases and J 7 bases; nucleotides not matched to a gene: 6.

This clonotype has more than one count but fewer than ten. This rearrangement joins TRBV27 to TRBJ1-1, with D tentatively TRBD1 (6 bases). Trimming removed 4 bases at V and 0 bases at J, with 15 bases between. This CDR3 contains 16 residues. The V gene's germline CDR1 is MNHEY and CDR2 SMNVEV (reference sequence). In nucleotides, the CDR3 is TGTGCCAGCAGTTCTGTCTCCGGACAGTTGAACACTGAAGCTTTCTTT. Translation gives CASSSVSGQLNTEAFF.

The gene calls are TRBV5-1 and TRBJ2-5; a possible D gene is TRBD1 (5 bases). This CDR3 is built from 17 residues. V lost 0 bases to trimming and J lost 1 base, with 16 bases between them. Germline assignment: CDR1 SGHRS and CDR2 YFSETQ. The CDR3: CASSLEAGKFIQETQYF. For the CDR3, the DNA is TGCGCCAGCAGCTTGGAGGCAGGGAAATTTATCCAAGAGACCCAGTACTTC.

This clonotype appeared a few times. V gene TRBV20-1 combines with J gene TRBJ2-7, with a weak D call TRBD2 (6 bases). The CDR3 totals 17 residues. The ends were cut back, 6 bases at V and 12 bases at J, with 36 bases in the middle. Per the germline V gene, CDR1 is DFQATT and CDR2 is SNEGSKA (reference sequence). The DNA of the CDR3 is TGCAGTGCCCGGGGTCTTTTCCGGGAGAGCGGATCGACCCGCTGGTACTTC. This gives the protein CSARGLFRESGSTRWYF.

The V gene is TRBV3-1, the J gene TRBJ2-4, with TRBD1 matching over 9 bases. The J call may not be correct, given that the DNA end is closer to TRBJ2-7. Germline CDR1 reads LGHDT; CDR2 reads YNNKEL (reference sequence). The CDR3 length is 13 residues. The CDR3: CASRRQGVDEQYF. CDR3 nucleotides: TGTGCCAGCCGCAGACAGGGGGTCGACGAGCAGTACTTC.

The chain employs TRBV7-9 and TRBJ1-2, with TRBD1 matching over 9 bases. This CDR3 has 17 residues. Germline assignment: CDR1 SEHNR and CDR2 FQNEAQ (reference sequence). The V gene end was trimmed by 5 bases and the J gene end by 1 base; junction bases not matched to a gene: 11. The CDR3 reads CASSPNRDRDLNYGYTF. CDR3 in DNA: TGTGCCAGCAGCCCGAACCGGGACAGGGACCTTAACTATGGCTACACCTTC.

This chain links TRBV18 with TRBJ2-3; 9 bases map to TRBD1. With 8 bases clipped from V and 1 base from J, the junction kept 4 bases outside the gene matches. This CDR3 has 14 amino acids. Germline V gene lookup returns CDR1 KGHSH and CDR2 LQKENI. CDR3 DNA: TGTGCCAGCACCCGGGACAGGGGCACAGATACGCAGTATTTT. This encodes CASTRDRGTDTQYF.

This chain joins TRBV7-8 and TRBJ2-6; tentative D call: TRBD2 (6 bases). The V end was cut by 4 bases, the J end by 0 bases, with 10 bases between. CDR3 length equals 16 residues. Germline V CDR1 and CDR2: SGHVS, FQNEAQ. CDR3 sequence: CASSSGTRSGANVLTF. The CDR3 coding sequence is TGTGCCAGCAGCTCCGGGACTCGCTCTGGGGCCAACGTCCTGACTTTC.

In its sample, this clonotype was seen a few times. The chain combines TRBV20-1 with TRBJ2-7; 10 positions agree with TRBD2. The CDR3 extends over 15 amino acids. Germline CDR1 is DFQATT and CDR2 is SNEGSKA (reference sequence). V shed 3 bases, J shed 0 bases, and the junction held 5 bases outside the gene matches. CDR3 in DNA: TGCAGTGCTAGGGGACTAGCGCGGAGCTCCTACGAGCAGTACTTC. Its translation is CSARGLARSSYEQYF.